Below are 23 T cell receptor beta chains sequenced from a single sample in a study of cytotoxic CD8 clonotypes in ibrutinib-treated CLL. TCRdb's copy holds only in-frame clones and misses some; the assay was immunoSEQ multiplex PCR. The sample holds about 140,000 clones, around 80% seen once. The sample was PBMCs, taken after 36 months of ibrutinib treatment. The receptors here all came from a human donor with chronic lymphocytic leukemia.

This clone appeared a single time. The CDR3 sequence is CASSQTGGPGNTIYF. In DNA form, the CDR3 reads TGTGCCAGCAGCCAAACAGGGGGCCCTGGAAACACCATATATTTT. This chain links TRBV5-6 with TRBJ1-3; 9 positions match TRBD1. CDR3 length: 15 residues. The V gene's germline CDR1 is SGHDT and CDR2 YYEEEE. V lost 4 bases, J lost 2 bases, and 4 bases stayed unmatched.

V usage is TRBV9 and J usage is TRBJ1-5; TRBD1 agrees at 7 bases. CDR3 length: 15 residues. CDR1 is SGDLS and CDR2 is YYNGEE in the germline V gene. Unmatched junction bases numbered 5, after V lost 0 bases and J lost 5 bases. The CDR3 DNA is TGTGCCAGCAGCGTAGGGGGACAGACCCATCAGCCCCAGCATTTT. It is translated as CASSVGGQTHQPQHF.

CDR3 region: CASSEKGTGWTEAFF. The CDR3 coding sequence is TGTGCCAGCAGTGAAAAAGGGACTGGGTGGACTGAAGCTTTCTTT. The chain joins TRBV6-1 to TRBJ1-1; the D gene is possibly TRBD1 (5 bases). V lost 2 bases, J lost 5 bases, and 15 bases lay in between. Germline CDR1 is MNHNS and CDR2 is SASEGT. There are 15 residues in the CDR3.

The chain links TRBV30 to TRBJ2-7, with D possibly matching TRBD1 (6 bases). V lost 2 bases to trimming and J lost 4 bases, with 9 bases between them. Germline values: CDR1 GTSNPN, CDR2 SVGIG (reference sequence). The length of the CDR3 is 12 residues. CDR3 region: CAWSTGPYEQYF. Here the CDR3 DNA reads TGTGCCTGGAGTACAGGGCCGTACGAGCAGTACTTC.

V and J are TRBV11-2 and TRBJ1-1; no definite D call. CDR3 length: 14 amino acids. Per germline, CDR1 SGHAT and CDR2 FQNNGV. Trimming pared 2 bases from V and 3 bases from J, leaving 10 bases between. CDR3 nucleotides: TGTGCCAGCAGCTTAAACAGAAAAGACACTGAAGCTTTCTTT. Its protein is CASSLNRKDTEAFF.

CDR3 sequence reads: CASSPTRNEQFF. Here the CDR3 DNA reads TGTGCCAGCAGTCCTACTCGCAATGAGCAGTTCTTC. The rearrangement links TRBV6-5 to TRBJ2-1; D gene ambiguous. V was shortened by 5 bases and J by 6 bases, with 8 bases between the two germline ends. The V gene's germline CDR1 is MNHEY and CDR2 SVGAGI. The CDR3 has 12 amino acids.

The rearrangement joins TRBV5-1 to TRBJ2-2; the match to TRBD2 covers 8 bases. Germline CDR1 reads SGHRS; CDR2 reads YFSETQ. The V segment lost 2 bases and the J segment 3 bases; nucleotides outside the gene matches: 6. The CDR3 length is 16 residues. The CDR3 DNA is TGCGCCAGCAGCTTCATGCGGGAGGAGGACACCGGGGAGCTGTTTTTT. Its protein is CASSFMREEDTGELFF.

The chain has TRBV11-2 and TRBJ1-2; TRBD1 matches at 7 bases. Germline loops: CDR1 SGHAT, CDR2 FQNNGV. V shed 6 bases and J 5 bases; nucleotides not matched to a gene: 9. The CDR3 is 14 amino acids. The DNA for the CDR3 is TGTGCCAGCAGTAGTCAGGGGGGGCCTTATGGCTACACCTTC. It specifies CASSSQGGPYGYTF. The full variable domain, completed using reference TRBV11-2 and TRBJ1-2, is EAGVAQSPRYKIIEKRQSVAFWCNPISGHATLYWYQQILGQGPKLLIQFQNNGVVDDSQLPKDRFSAERLKGVDSTLKIQPAKLEDSAVYLCASSSQGGPYGYTFGSGTRLTVV.

This clone showed up just a few times. This rearrangement joins TRBV2 to TRBJ2-3, with 7 bases identical to TRBD1. Germline lookup yields CDR1 SNHLY and CDR2 FYNNEI. The CDR3 has 14 residues. The J segment lost 1 base and the V segment lost 4 bases, leaving 2 bases of the junction unmatched. The CDR3 protein is CASSATGGTDTQYF. In nucleotides, the CDR3 is TGTGCCAGCAGTGCCACAGGGGGCACAGATACGCAGTATTTT.

This clone has only one observation. This chain uses TRBV5-6 with TRBJ1-4, with D possibly matching TRBD1 (6 bases). Germline V gene sequence: CDR1 SGHDT, CDR2 YYEEEE. The CDR3 loop spans 14 amino acids. The V and J ends lost 5 bases and 8 bases respectively, with 16 bases between them. The DNA of the CDR3 is TGTGCCAGCAGGCAGACAGGCCTAAGAGAAAAACTGTTTTTT. It specifies CASRQTGLREKLFF. Full variable domain (outside the CDR3, taken from reference TRBV5-6 and TRBJ1-4): DAGVTQSPTHLIKTRGQQVTLRCSPKSGHDTVSWYQQALGQGPQFIFQYYEEEERQRGNFPDRFSGHQFPNYSSELNVNALLLGDSALYLCASRQTGLREKLFFGSGTQLSVL.

The J gene is TRBJ1-2, the V gene TRBV4-1; the match to TRBD1 covers 11 bases. In germline, CDR1 is MGHRA, CDR2 YSYEKL. Losses at the gene ends were 4 bases for V and 4 bases for J; bases not matched to a gene: 5. The CDR3 contains 15 residues. The CDR3 spells CASSPTGTGGYGYTF. Written as DNA, the CDR3 is TGCGCCAGCAGCCCCACCGGGACAGGGGGCTATGGCTACACCTTC.

This rearrangement joins TRBV4-2 to TRBJ1-5, with D uncertain. CDR1 LGHNA and CDR2 YNFKEQ come from the germline V gene. This CDR3 is 15 amino acids long. V gave up 2 bases and J gave up 3 bases, with 11 bases separating them. Here the CDR3 DNA reads TGTGCCAGCAGCCAATACACAGAACTCAATCAGCCCCAGCATTTT. Encoded protein: CASSQYTELNQPQHF.

The sample holds one count of this clone. The chain carries TRBV5-4 and TRBJ2-2; tentatively, D is TRBD1 (6 bases). Germline V gives CDR1 SGHNT, CDR2 YYREEE (reference sequence). This CDR3 has 16 amino acids. Trimming took off 5 bases at V and 1 base at J, with 15 bases between the two ends. CDR3 in DNA: TGTGCCAGCAGTCTCCCCGGGACACTGAACACCGGGGAGCTGTTTTTT. This encodes CASSLPGTLNTGELFF. Together with reference TRBV5-4 and TRBJ2-2, the CDR3 gives the full variable domain: ETGVTQSPTHLIKTRGQQVTLRCSSQSGHNTVSWYQQALGQGPQFIFQYYREEENGRGNFPPRFSGLQFPNYSSELNVNALELDDSALYLCASSLPGTLNTGELFFGEGSRLTVL.

This clone was observed many times. The chain links TRBV6-6 to TRBJ2-7, with TRBD1 matching 8 bases. The CDR3 length is 16 residues. V gave up 0 bases and J gave up 4 bases; unmatched junction bases: 8. Germline lookup yields CDR1 MNHNY and CDR2 SVGAGI (reference sequence). The CDR3 DNA is TGTGCCAGCAGTTACTCGGGTGACAGGGGTCGATACGAGCAGTACTTC. The encoded protein is CASSYSGDRGRYEQYF.

The chain employs TRBV5-6 and TRBJ2-5; D gene ambiguous. Looked up from germline, CDR1 is SGHDT and CDR2 is YYEEEE. V was pared by 0 bases and J by 7 bases, with 10 bases between. This CDR3 is built from 13 residues. This CDR3 reads CASSLGTHGTQYF. The CDR3 region has the DNA TGTGCCAGCAGCTTGGGGACCCACGGGACCCAGTACTTC.

The J gene is TRBJ1-4, the V gene TRBV7-2; D uncertain. V dropped 5 bases and J dropped 7 bases, with 17 bases sitting between them. CDR1 and CDR2 from the germline V gene are SGHTA and FQGNSA. The CDR3 is 15 residues long. For the CDR3, the DNA is TGTGCCAGCAGCCCTAGCGTTACGAGGAGTGAAAAACTGTTTTTT. Its translation is CASSPSVTRSEKLFF.

This rearrangement joins TRBV5-1 to TRBJ2-5; 11 bases line up with TRBD2. There are 17 residues in the CDR3. V was clipped by 1 base and J by 5 bases; unmatched bases: 10. Germline V lookup: CDR1 SGHRS, CDR2 YFSETQ. CDR3 nucleotides: TGCGCCAGCAGCTTGTATACTAGCGGGAGTTTTTGGGAGACCCAGTACTTC. Translation gives CASSLYTSGSFWETQYF. Full variable domain (rest looked up from reference TRBV5-1 and TRBJ2-5): KAGVTQTPRYLIKTRGQQVTLSCSPISGHRSVSWYQQTPGQGLQFLFEYFSETQRNKGNFPGRFSGRQFSNSRSEMNVSTLELGDSALYLCASSLYTSGSFWETQYFGPGTRLLVL.

The chain employs TRBV30 and TRBJ2-2; no definite D call. V shed 0 bases and J shed 1 base, with 3 bases lying between them. CDR1 and CDR2 from the germline V gene are GTSNPN and SVGIG (reference sequence). The CDR3 extends over 13 amino acids. The CDR3 DNA reads TGTGCCTGGAGTGTACAGAACACCGGGGAGCTGTTTTTT. It codes for CAWSVQNTGELFF.

This sequence joins TRBV5-1 and TRBJ2-1; the D is unclear. The V gene lost 2 bases and the J gene lost 2 bases, with 11 bases spanning the gap. Germline V gene sequence: CDR1 SGHRS, CDR2 YFSETQ. The CDR3 has 15 residues. CDR3 bases: TGCGCCAGCAGCTTAAGTCAGAGTACCTACAATGAGCAGTTCTTC. Translated: CASSLSQSTYNEQFF.

This clone was detected once. The J gene is TRBJ2-2, the V gene TRBV18; 8 bases are a match to TRBD1. V was pared by 2 bases and J by 3 bases, with 5 bases of the junction left unmatched. CDR3 length: 16 residues. CDR1 and CDR2 from the germline V gene are KGHSH and LQKENI. The CDR3 region is CASSPFDRGDTGELFF. In DNA form, the CDR3 reads TGTGCCAGCTCACCATTCGACAGGGGCGACACCGGGGAGCTGTTTTTT.

This clone has a single count. The CDR3: CASSESFYEQYF. The CDR3 DNA sequence: TGCGCCAGCAGTGAAAGTTTCTACGAGCAGTACTTC. The chain employs TRBV10-1 and TRBJ2-7; D not certain. CDR1 and CDR2 (germline): WNHNN, SYGVQD (reference sequence). V gave up 3 bases and J gave up 3 bases, with 6 bases separating them. The CDR3 spans 12 residues.

This chain uses TRBV5-8 with TRBJ2-5; 7 positions agree with TRBD1. The junction had 5 bases not matched to a gene; V was cut back by 4 bases and J by 2 bases. CDR3 size: 14 residues. From germline, CDR1 is SGHTS and CDR2 YDEGEE. CDR3 in amino acids: CASSPGQIQETQYF. The DNA of the CDR3 is TGTGCCAGCAGCCCGGGACAGATACAAGAGACCCAGTACTTC.

This chain links TRBV30 with TRBJ1-4; perhaps TRBD1 as D (6 bases). V lost 3 bases and J lost 7, with 15 bases in between. The CDR3 is made up of 14 amino acids. Germline values: CDR1 GTSNPN, CDR2 SVGIG (reference sequence). The DNA of the CDR3 is TGTGCCTGGAGAGATTACAGGGCTGGTGAAAAACTGTTTTTT. Protein sequence: CAWRDYRAGEKLFF.